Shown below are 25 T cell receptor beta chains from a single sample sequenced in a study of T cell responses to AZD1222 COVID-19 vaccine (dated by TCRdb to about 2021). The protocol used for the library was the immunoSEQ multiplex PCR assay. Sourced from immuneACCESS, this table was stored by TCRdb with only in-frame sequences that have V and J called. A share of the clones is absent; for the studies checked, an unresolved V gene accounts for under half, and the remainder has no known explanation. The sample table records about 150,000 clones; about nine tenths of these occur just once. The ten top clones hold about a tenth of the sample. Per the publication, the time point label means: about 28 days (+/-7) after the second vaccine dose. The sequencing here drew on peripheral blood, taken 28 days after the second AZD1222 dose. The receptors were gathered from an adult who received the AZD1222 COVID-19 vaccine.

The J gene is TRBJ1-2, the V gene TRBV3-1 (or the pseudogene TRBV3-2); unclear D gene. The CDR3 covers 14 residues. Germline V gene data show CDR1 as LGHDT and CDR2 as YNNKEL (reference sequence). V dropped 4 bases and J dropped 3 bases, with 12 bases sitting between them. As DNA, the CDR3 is TGTGCCAGCAGCCGTCCCGGGATTTACTATGGCTACACCTTC. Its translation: CASSRPGIYYGYTF.

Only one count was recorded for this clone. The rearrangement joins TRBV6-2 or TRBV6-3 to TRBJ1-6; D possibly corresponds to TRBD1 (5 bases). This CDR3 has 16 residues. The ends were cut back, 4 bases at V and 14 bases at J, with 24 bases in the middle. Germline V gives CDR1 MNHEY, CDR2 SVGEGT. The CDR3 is CASSLTDTRRGRTLHF. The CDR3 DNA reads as TGTGCCAGCAGTTTGACAGACACAAGGCGGGGCAGGACCCTCCACTTT.

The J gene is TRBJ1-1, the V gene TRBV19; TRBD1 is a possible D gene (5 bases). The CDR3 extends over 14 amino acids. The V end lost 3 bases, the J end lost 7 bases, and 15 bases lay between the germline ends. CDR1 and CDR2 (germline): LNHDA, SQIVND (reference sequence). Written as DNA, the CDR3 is TGTGCCAGTAGTATTTTCGGGGCAGCGAGTGAAGCTTTCTTT. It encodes CASSIFGAASEAFF. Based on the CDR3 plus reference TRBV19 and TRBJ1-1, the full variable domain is DGGITQSPKYLFRKEGQNVTLSCEQNLNHDAMYWYRQDPGQGLRLIYYSQIVNDFQKGDIAEGYSVSREKKESFPLTVTSAQKNPTAFYLCASSIFGAASEAFFGQGTRLTVV.

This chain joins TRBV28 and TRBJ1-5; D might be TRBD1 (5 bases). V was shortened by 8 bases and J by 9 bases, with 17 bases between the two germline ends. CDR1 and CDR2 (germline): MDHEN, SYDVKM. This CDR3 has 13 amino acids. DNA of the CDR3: TGTGCCAGCCGGGGACTGGGAAAGGGGCCCCAGCATTTT. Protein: CASRGLGKGPQHF.

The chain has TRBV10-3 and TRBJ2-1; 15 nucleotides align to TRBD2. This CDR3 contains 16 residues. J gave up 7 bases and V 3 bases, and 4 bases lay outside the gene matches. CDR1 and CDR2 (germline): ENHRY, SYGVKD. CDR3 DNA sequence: TGTGCCATCAGTGAACCGGGACTAGCGGGAGGAAATGAGCAGTTCTTC. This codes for CAISEPGLAGGNEQFF.

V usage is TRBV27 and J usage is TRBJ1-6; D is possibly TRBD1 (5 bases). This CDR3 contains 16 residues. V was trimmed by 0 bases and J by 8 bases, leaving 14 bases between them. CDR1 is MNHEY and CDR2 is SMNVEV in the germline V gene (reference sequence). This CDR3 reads CASSLSASLGDSPLHF. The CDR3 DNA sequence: TGTGCCAGCAGTTTATCTGCCAGCCTAGGGGATTCACCCCTCCACTTT.

The CDR3 loop is CASSFVGGANTEAFF. The CDR3 bases are TGTGCCAGCAGCTTCGTGGGGGGCGCGAACACTGAAGCTTTCTTT. The rearrangement joins TRBV11-2 to TRBJ1-1; TRBD1 is a possible D gene (6 bases). Germline CDR1 SGHAT, CDR2 FQNNGV. V dropped 3 bases and J dropped 1 base, with 12 bases sitting between them. CDR3 length: 15 residues.

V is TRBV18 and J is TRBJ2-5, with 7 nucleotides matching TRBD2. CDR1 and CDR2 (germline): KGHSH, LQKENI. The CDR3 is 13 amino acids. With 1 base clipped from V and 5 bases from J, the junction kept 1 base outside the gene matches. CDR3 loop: CASSPRGGETQYF. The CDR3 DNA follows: TGTGCCAGCTCACCACGGGGGGGTGAGACCCAGTACTTC.

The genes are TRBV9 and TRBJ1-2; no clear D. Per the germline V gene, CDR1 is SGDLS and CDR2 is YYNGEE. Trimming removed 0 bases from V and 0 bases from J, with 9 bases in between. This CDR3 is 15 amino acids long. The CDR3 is CASSVEGRPNYGYTF. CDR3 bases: TGTGCCAGCAGCGTAGAGGGCAGACCTAACTATGGCTACACCTTC.

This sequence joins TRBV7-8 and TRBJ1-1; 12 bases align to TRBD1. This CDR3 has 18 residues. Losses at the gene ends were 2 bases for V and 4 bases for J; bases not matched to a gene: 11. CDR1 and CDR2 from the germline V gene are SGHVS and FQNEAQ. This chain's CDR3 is CASSLSGTGGIGSTEAFF. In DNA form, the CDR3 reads TGTGCCAGCAGCTTATCCGGGACAGGGGGCATCGGTAGCACTGAAGCTTTCTTT.

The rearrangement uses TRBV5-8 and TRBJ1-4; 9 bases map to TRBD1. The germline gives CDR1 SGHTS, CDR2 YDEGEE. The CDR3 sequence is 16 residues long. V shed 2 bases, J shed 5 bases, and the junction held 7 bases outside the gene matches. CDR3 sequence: CASSFGRDRENEKLFF. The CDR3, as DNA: TGTGCCAGCAGCTTCGGCCGGGACAGGGAAAATGAAAAACTGTTTTTT.

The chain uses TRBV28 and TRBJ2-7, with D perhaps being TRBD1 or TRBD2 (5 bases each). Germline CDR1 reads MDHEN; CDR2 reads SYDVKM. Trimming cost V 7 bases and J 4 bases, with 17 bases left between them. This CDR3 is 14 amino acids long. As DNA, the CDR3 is TGTGCCAGCATAGGGGTGAGGGGAGCTTACGAGCAGTACTTC. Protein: CASIGVRGAYEQYF.

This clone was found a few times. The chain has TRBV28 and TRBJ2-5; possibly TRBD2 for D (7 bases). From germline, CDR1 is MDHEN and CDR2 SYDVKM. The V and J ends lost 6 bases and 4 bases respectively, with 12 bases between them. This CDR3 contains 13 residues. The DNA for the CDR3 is TGTGCCAGCAGCGGGGGGCTATTAGAGACCCAGTACTTC. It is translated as CASSGGLLETQYF.

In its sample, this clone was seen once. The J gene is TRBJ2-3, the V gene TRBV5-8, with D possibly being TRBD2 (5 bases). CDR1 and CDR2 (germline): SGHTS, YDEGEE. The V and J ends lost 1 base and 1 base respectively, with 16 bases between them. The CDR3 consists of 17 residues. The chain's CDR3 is CASSLLVRAQGTDTQYF. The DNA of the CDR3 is TGTGCCAGCAGCTTGTTGGTGAGGGCCCAGGGCACAGATACGCAGTATTTT.

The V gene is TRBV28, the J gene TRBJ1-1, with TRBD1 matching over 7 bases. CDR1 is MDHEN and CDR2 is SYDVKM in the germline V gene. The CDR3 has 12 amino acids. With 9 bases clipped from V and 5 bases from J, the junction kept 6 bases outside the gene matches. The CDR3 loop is CASRGLRTEAFF. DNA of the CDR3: TGTGCCAGTAGGGGGCTGAGGACTGAAGCTTTCTTT.

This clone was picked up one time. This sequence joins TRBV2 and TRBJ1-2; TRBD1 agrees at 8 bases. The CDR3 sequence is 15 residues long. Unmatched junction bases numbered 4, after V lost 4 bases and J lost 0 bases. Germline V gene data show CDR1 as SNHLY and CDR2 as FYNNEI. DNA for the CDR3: TGTGCCAGCAGTGGGACAGGGAACTCTAACTATGGCTACACCTTC. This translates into CASSGTGNSNYGYTF.

The CDR3 DNA reads as TGTGCCAGCAGGGTTGAGGCTCCGGAGACCCAGTACTTC. It translates to CASRVEAPETQYF. The chain couples TRBV6-5 to TRBJ2-5; the D is unclear. The germline V gene has CDR1 MNHEY and CDR2 SVGAGI. There are 13 residues in the CDR3. The ends were cut back, 6 bases at V and 5 bases at J, with 13 bases in the middle.

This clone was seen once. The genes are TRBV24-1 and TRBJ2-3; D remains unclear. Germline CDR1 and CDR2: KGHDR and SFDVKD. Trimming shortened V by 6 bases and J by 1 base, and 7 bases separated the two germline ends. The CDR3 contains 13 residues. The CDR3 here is CATSRTRTDTQYF. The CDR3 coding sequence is TGTGCCACCAGTCGAACCCGCACAGATACGCAGTATTTT.

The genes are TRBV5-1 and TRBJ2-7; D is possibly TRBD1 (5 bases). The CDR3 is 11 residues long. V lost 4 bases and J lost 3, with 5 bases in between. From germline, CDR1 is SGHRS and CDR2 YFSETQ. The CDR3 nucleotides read TGCGCCAGCAGCCAGGGCTACGAGCAGTACTTC. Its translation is CASSQGYEQYF.

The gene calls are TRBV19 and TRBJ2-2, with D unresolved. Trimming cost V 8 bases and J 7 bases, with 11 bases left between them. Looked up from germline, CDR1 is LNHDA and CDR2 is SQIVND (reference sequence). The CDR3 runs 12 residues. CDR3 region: CASHSQYGELFF. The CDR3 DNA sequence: TGTGCCAGTCATTCGCAGTACGGGGAGCTGTTTTTT.

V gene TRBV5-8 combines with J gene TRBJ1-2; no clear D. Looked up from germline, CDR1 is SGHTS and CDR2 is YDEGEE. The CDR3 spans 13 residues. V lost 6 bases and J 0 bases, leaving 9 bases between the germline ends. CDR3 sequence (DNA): TGTGCCAGCAATAGAGGACCTAACTATGGCTACACCTTC. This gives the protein CASNRGPNYGYTF. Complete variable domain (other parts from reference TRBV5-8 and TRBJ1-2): EAGVTQSPTHLIKTRGQQATLRCSPISGHTSVYWYQQALGLGLQFLLWYDEGEERNRGNFPPRFSGRQFPNYSSELNVNALELEDSALYLCASNRGPNYGYTFGSGTRLTVV.

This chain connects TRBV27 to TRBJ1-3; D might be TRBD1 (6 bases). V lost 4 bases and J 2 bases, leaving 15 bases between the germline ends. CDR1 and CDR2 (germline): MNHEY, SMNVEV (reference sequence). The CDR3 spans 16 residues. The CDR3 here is CASSSPSGDAGNTIYF. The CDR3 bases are TGTGCCAGCAGTTCCCCCTCAGGGGATGCTGGAAACACCATATATTTT.

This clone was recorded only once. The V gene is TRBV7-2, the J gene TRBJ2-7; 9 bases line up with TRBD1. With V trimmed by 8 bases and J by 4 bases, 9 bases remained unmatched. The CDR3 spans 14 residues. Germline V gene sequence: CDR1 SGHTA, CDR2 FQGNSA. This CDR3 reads CASSADRGGYEQYF. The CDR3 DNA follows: TGTGCCAGCTCTGCGGACAGGGGTGGATACGAGCAGTACTTC.

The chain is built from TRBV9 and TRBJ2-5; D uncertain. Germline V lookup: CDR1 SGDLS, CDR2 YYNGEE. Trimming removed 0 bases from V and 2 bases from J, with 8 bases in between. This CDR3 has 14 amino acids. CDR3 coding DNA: TGTGCCAGCAGCGTAGGGGGTGTGCAAGAGACCCAGTACTTC. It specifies CASSVGGVQETQYF.

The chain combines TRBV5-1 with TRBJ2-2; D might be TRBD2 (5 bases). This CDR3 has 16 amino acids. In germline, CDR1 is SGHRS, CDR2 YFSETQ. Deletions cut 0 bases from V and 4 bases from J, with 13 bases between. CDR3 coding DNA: TGCGCCAGCAGCTTGGCAGCCGGACTTTCCACCGGGGAGCTGTTTTTT. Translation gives CASSLAAGLSTGELFF. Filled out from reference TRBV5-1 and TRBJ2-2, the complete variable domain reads KAGVTQTPRYLIKTRGQQVTLSCSPISGHRSVSWYQQTPGQGLQFLFEYFSETQRNKGNFPGRFSGRQFSNSRSEMNVSTLELGDSALYLCASSLAAGLSTGELFFGEGSRLTVL.